Listed here are 5 T cell receptor beta chains from one sample, sequenced in a study of shared clonotypes between healthy human individuals (TCRdb year 2020). Library generation was performed with the immunoSEQ multiplex PCR assay. The source is immuneACCESS, and TCRdb retained only in-frame sequences with V and J called. Part of the clones is not carried over; for the studies checked, unresolved V genes explain less than half of this, and the remainder is unexplained. The sample profile shows hundreds of thousands of clones; about 90% of them were found once. The ten largest clonotypes hold approximately 24% of the sample. CD8 naive samples consisted of CD45RO-negative cells that were positively selected for CCR7, yielding a CD45RA+CCR7+ population without TemRA cells. The sequencing sample was made of naive CD8+ T cells sorted from blood. The sample's cell subset or site label is to be understood as: CD45RA+CCR7+. These receptor sequences come from a man aged 25 to 45 in good health.

A note on this clone: Distinct nucleotide sequences in the sample also encode this CDR3. J is TRBJ2-3 and V is TRBV27; D call uncertain. The CDR3 consists of 11 residues. CDR1 and CDR2 from the germline V gene are MNHEY and SMNVEV (reference sequence). Trimming pared 5 bases from V and 2 bases from J, leaving 2 bases between. The CDR3 here is CASSTTDTQYF. CDR3 DNA: TGTGCCAGCAGTACCACAGATACGCAGTATTTT.

The chain combines TRBV7-6 with TRBJ2-5, with 9 bases identical to TRBD2. The germline gives CDR1 SGHVS, CDR2 FNYEAQ. The CDR3 contains 15 residues. The J segment lost 4 bases and the V segment lost 3 bases, leaving 6 bases of the junction unmatched. The DNA for the CDR3 is TGTGCCAGCAGCTTGGGACTAGCCTTCGGAGAGACCCAGTACTTC. Its protein product is CASSLGLAFGETQYF. The full variable domain, with the rest looked up from reference TRBV7-6 and TRBJ2-5, is GAGVSQSPRYKVTKRGQDVALRCDPISGHVSLYWYRQALGQGPEFLTYFNYEAQQDKSGLPNDRFSAERPEGSISTLTIQRTEQRDSAMYRCASSLGLAFGETQYFGPGTRLLVL.

The chain employs TRBV21-1 and TRBJ2-5; no check of the table's D call, TRBD1, against the DNA was made. TRBV21-1 corresponds to a pseudogene. The CDR3 sequence is 14 residues long. Written as DNA, the CDR3 is TGTGCCAGCAGCTTACGGACAGGATCGGAGACCCAGTACTTC. This gives the protein CASSLRTGSETQYF.

The V call is TRBV6-1, the J call TRBJ2-5, with 7 bases fitting TRBD1. The V gene end was trimmed by 0 bases and the J gene end by 3 bases; junction bases not matched to a gene: 13. CDR3 length: 18 amino acids. Germline CDR1 MNHNS, CDR2 SASEGT. The CDR3 DNA reads as TGTGCCAGCAGTGAAGCCACCTTGGGCAGGGACAGAGAAGAGACCCAGTACTTC. Protein sequence: CASSEATLGRDREETQYF.

This chain links TRBV28 with TRBJ1-2; possible D gene TRBD1, 5 bases. Trimming shortened V by 2 bases and J by 1 base, and 11 bases separated the two germline ends. Germline V gives CDR1 MDHEN, CDR2 SYDVKM. The CDR3 has 15 amino acids. The CDR3: CASSLEGSNNYGYTF. In DNA form, the CDR3 reads TGTGCCAGCAGTTTAGAGGGGTCGAATAACTATGGCTACACCTTC.